This T cell receptor (beta chain) was found in a study of ipilimumab plus nivolumab after autologous stem cell transplantation. Trimming at V came to 7 bases and at J to 4 bases, leaving 7 bases not matched to a gene. The CDR3 totals 14 residues. Germline-derived CDR1 and CDR2 are SGHTA and FQGNSA. Sequencing was performed with immunoSEQ multiplex PCR; in TCRdb, only in-frame clones are kept and a portion is missing. The profile shows around 15,000 clones, roughly four fifths of them singletons. The sequencing here drew on PBMCs, taken in a trial of ipilimumab plus nivolumab as post-transplant consolidation. The V call is TRBV7-2, the J call TRBJ2-3; 8 nucleotides match TRBD2. The receptor was derived from a male donor with diffuse large B-cell lymphoma. CDR3 protein: CASMTSAFADTQYF. Written as DNA, the CDR3 is TGTGCCAGCATGACTAGCGCGTTCGCAGATACGCAGTATTTT.